These 17 T cell receptor beta chains originate from one sample sequenced in a study of blood T cell repertoires in COVID-19. Clones were read by immunoSEQ multiplex PCR, and TCRdb kept only the in-frame ones, dropping some. The table has about 160,000 clones, around 84% seen once. Sequencing input: PBMCs or T cells enriched from blood (not recorded which). These receptors all come from a man aged 45-65 years who had recovered from COVID-19.

On this clone: The junction differs from germline at one of its ends, possibly a read error. The genes are TRBV5-8 and TRBJ2-5, with TRBD2 as a possible D gene (6 bases). The CDR3 is 14 residues long. The germline V gene has CDR1 SGHTS and CDR2 YDEGEE. CDR3 region: CASSTPGLLKGPNF. The DNA of the CDR3 is TGTGCCAGCAGCACTCCGGGACTCCTTAAGGGTCCGAACTTC.

This clone was recorded only once. V is TRBV10-2 and J is TRBJ1-6, with 12 bases fitting TRBD1. The germline V gene has CDR1 WSHSY and CDR2 SAAADI. Germline trimming cut 7 bases from V and 9 bases from J; bases unmatched to any gene: 4. This CDR3 comprises 14 residues. The CDR3 bases are TGCGCCAGCATTCCGGGACAGGGGGCTTCACCCCTCCACTTT. Protein product: CASIPGQGASPLHF.

J is TRBJ2-2 and V is TRBV7-8, with D perhaps matching TRBD2 (6 bases). With 6 bases removed from V and 4 bases from J, the gap between germline ends came to 21 bases. The CDR3 spans 17 residues. Germline CDR1 SGHVS, CDR2 FQNEAQ. CDR3 in DNA: TGTGCCAGCAGTACAACCAGAAGGACGGAGGGCACCGGGGAGCTGTTTTTT. It encodes CASSTTRRTEGTGELFF.

The rearrangement links TRBV15 to TRBJ2-7, with TRBD2 identical over 7 bases. The V and J ends lost 6 bases and 6 bases, in that order; junction bases with no gene match: 11. The CDR3 spans 14 residues. CDR1 and CDR2 from the germline V gene are LNHNV and YYDKDF (reference sequence). CDR3 loop: CATSLGGEASEQYF. Written as DNA, the CDR3 is TGTGCCACCAGTTTGGGGGGGGAGGCCTCCGAGCAGTACTTC. The full variable domain, rest sourced from reference TRBV15 and TRBJ2-7, is DAMVIQNPRYQVTQFGKPVTLSCSQTLNHNVMYWYQQKSSQAPKLLFHYYDKDFNNEADTPDNFQSRRPNTSFCFLDIRSPGLGDTAMYLCATSLGGEASEQYFGPGTRLTVT.

The V and J genes are TRBV5-4 and TRBJ1-4; TRBD1 might be the D (6 bases). The CDR3 contains 16 residues. Germline CDR1 and CDR2: SGHNT and YYREEE (reference sequence). The V gene lost 4 bases and the J gene lost 7 bases, with 20 bases spanning the gap. CDR3 amino acids: CASSARTAPRGEKLFF. For the CDR3, the DNA is TGTGCCAGCAGCGCTAGGACAGCACCCCGGGGTGAAAAACTGTTTTTT.

V usage is TRBV18 and J usage is TRBJ2-1, with 10 bases aligning to TRBD1. J gave up 7 bases and V 0 bases, and 0 bases lay outside the gene matches. Germline lookup yields CDR1 KGHSH and CDR2 LQKENI. The CDR3 covers 14 residues. The CDR3 DNA sequence: TGTGCCAGCTCACCACCGGGACAGGGGAATGAGCAGTTCTTC. Protein product: CASSPPGQGNEQFF.

The V call is TRBV21-1, the J call TRBJ2-7; the D call in the table, TRBD1, was not verified against the DNA. TRBV21-1 is a listed pseudogene. The CDR3 totals 16 residues. The CDR3 DNA reads as TGTGCCAGCAGCCATCCTTGGACAGGGAAGGTCTACGAGCAGTACTTC. The encoded protein is CASSHPWTGKVYEQYF.

The V call is TRBV10-2, the J call TRBJ2-5; D not resolved. This CDR3 comprises 12 residues. Trimming took off 2 bases at V and 5 bases at J, with 6 bases between the two ends. CDR1 and CDR2 from the germline V gene are WSHSY and SAAADI. The CDR3 DNA reads as TGCGCCAGCAGTGAGATAGCCGAGACCCAGTACTTC. Protein sequence: CASSEIAETQYF.

The V gene is TRBV15, the J gene TRBJ2-3, with TRBD2 matching 8 bases. CDR1 LNHNV and CDR2 YYDKDF come from the germline V gene (reference sequence). Trimming cost V 5 bases and J 6 bases; bases outside gene matches: 10. The CDR3 covers 15 residues. The CDR3 DNA reads as TGTGCCACCAGCGATAGCGGGGAAACGATGGATACGCAGTATTTT. It translates to CATSDSGETMDTQYF.

The chain links TRBV2 to TRBJ2-3; 12 bases fit TRBD2. The CDR3 consists of 15 residues. V shed 6 bases, J shed 6 bases, and the junction held 7 bases outside the gene matches. The germline V gene encodes CDR1 SNHLY and CDR2 FYNNEI. CDR3 in amino acids: CASRPTSGGPDTQYF. CDR3 nucleotide sequence: TGTGCCAGCAGACCGACTAGCGGGGGTCCGGATACGCAGTATTTT. Full variable domain (missing parts from reference TRBV2 and TRBJ2-3): EPEVTQTPSHQVTQMGQEVILRCVPISNHLYFYWYRQILGQKVEFLVSFYNNEISEKSEIFDDQFSVERPDGSNFTLKIRSTKLEDSAMYFCASRPTSGGPDTQYFGPGTRLTVL.

The rearrangement joins TRBV11-1 to TRBJ2-1; perhaps TRBD2 as D (5 bases). The V end was cut by 6 bases, the J end by 6 bases, with 18 bases between. CDR3 size: 15 residues. Per the germline V gene, CDR1 is SGHAT and CDR2 is FQDESV (reference sequence). CDR3: CASRSLQPAGNEQFF. CDR3 bases: TGTGCCAGCAGAAGTCTACAGCCGGCGGGCAATGAGCAGTTCTTC.

The chain carries TRBV9 and TRBJ2-7; 12 bases align to TRBD2. J was trimmed by 3 bases and V by 0 bases; bases with no gene match: 4. The CDR3 is 16 amino acids. CDR1 SGDLS and CDR2 YYNGEE come from the germline V gene. The CDR3 coding sequence is TGTGCCAGCAGCGTAGGGGGACTAGCGGGCTTCTACGAGCAGTACTTC. Its protein is CASSVGGLAGFYEQYF.

The CDR3 DNA sequence: TGTGCCAGCAGTTCGGAGACAGGGATGAACACTGAAGCTTTCTTT. Amino acids: CASSSETGMNTEAFF. This chain connects TRBV27 to TRBJ1-1; TRBD1 agrees at 7 bases. This CDR3 is built from 15 residues. V was pared by 4 bases and J by 0 bases, with 5 bases of the junction left unmatched. Germline V lookup: CDR1 MNHEY, CDR2 SMNVEV (reference sequence).

The chain combines TRBV6-1 with TRBJ2-7, with a tentative D call TRBD1 (5 bases). With 0 bases removed from V and 2 bases from J, the gap between germline ends came to 11 bases. This CDR3 region has 15 residues. Germline-derived CDR1 and CDR2 are MNHNS and SASEGT. In nucleotides, the CDR3 is TGTGCCAGCAGTGAAGCCGTGACAGACCCCTACGAGCAGTACTTC. Residues: CASSEAVTDPYEQYF.

V and J are TRBV27 and TRBJ1-3, with D perhaps matching TRBD1 (5 bases). This CDR3 has 15 residues. CDR1 is MNHEY and CDR2 is SMNVEV in the germline V gene (reference sequence). V dropped 6 bases and J dropped 0 bases, with 12 bases sitting between them. The CDR3 region has the DNA TGTGCCAGCAGCCGGGGGGGATCCTCTGGAAACACCATATATTTT. Amino acids: CASSRGGSSGNTIYF.

This clone was seen just once. V gene TRBV11-3 combines with J gene TRBJ2-5, with 10 bases lining up with TRBD2. Trimming cost V 3 bases and J 2 bases; bases outside gene matches: 9. The CDR3 runs to 17 residues. Germline V gene sequence: CDR1 SGHNT, CDR2 YENEEA. The DNA for the CDR3 is TGTGCCAGCAGCTTGGGGTGGTTAGCGGGGGGACAAGAGACCCAGTACTTC. Residues: CASSLGWLAGGQETQYF.

The chain has TRBV6-5 and TRBJ1-5; D might be TRBD1 (5 bases). The CDR3 is 13 amino acids. Trimming removed 6 bases from V and 3 bases from J, with 9 bases in between. Germline CDR1 reads MNHEY; CDR2 reads SVGAGI. In DNA, the CDR3 is TGTGCCAGCAGAGCAGGGCTCAATCAGCCCCAGCATTTT. This codes for CASRAGLNQPQHF.